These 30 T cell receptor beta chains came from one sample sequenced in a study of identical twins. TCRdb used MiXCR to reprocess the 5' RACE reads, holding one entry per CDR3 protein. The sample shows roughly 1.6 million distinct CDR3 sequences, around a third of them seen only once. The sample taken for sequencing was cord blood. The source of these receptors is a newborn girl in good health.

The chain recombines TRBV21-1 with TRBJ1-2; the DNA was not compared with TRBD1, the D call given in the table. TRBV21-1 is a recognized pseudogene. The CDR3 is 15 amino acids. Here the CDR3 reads CASRRSGGTNYGYTF. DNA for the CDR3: TGTGCCAGCAGACGTTCAGGGGGTACTAACTATGGCTACACCTTC.

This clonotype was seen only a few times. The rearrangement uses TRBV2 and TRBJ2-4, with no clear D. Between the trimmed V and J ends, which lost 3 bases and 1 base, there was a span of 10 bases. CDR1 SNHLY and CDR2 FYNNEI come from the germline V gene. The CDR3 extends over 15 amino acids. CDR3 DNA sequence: TGTGCCAGCAGTGAGAATGCGCGGGCCAAAAACATTCAGTACTTC. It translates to CASSENARAKNIQYF.

This CDR3 is CSALTRGTLVREWQYF. The CDR3 bases are TGCAGTGCCCTCACCCGCGGGACTCTGGTTCGAGAGTGGCAGTACTTC. The V and J genes are TRBV20-1 and TRBJ2-7; a possible D gene is TRBD2 (6 bases). This CDR3 is 16 amino acids long. The ends were cut back, 6 bases at V and 9 bases at J, with 30 bases in the middle. Germline lookup yields CDR1 DFQATT and CDR2 SNEGSKA (reference sequence).

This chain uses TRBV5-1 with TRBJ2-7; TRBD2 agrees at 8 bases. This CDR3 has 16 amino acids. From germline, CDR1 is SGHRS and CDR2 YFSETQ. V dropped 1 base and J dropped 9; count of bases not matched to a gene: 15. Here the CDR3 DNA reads TGCGCCAGCAGCTTGACCTTGACTAGCGAAGAGAGGGGGCAGTACTTC. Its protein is CASSLTLTSEERGQYF.

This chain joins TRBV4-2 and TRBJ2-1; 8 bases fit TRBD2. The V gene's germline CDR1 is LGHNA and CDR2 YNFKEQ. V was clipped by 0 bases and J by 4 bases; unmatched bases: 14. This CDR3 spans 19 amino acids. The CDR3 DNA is TGTGCCAGCAGCCAAGAAACGAGGAGGAGCGGGAGTTTGTACAATGAGCAGTTCTTC. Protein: CASSQETRRSGSLYNEQFF.

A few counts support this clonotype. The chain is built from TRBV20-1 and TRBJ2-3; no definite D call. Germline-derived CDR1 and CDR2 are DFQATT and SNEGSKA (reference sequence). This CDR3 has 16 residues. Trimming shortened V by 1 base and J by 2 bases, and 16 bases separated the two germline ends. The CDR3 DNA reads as TGCAGTGCTAGAGTTCCGCGTGGACCTTACACAGATACGCAGTATTTT. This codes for CSARVPRGPYTDTQYF.

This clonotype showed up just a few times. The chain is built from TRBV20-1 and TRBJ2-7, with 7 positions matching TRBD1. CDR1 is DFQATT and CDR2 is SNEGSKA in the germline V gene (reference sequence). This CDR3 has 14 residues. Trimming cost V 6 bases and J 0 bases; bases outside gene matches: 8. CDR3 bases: TGCAGTGCAACCGGACAGGCGGGCTCCTACGAGCAGTACTTC. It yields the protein CSATGQAGSYEQYF.

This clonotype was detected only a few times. For the CDR3, the DNA is TGTGCCAGCAGTTACCGACAACTAGAGGTGCTGGGCGAGCAGTACTTC. It specifies CASSYRQLEVLGEQYF. This chain joins TRBV6-6 and TRBJ2-7, with D perhaps matching TRBD2 (5 bases). The germline V gene has CDR1 MNHNY and CDR2 SVGAGI (reference sequence). The CDR3 contains 16 residues. Trimming shortened V by 2 bases and J by 6 bases, and 20 bases separated the two germline ends.

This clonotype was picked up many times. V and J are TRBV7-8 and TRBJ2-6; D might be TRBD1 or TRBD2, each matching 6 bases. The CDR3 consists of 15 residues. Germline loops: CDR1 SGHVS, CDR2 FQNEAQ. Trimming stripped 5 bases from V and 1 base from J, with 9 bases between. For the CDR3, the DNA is TGTGCCAGCAGCCGGGGGCAATCTGGGGCCAACGTCCTGACTTTC. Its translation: CASSRGQSGANVLTF.

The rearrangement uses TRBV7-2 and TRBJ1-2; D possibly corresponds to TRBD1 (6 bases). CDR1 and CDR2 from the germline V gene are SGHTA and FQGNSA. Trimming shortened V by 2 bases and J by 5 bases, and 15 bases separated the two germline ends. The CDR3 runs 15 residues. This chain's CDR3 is CASSLMGASAYGYTF. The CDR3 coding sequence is TGTGCCAGCAGCTTAATGGGGGCTTCGGCATATGGCTACACCTTC.

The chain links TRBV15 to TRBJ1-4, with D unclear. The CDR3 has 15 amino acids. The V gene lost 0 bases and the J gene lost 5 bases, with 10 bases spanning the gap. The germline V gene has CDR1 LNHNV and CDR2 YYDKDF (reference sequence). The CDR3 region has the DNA TGTGCCACCAGCAGAGAGCCCAGAAAAAATGAAAAACTGTTTTTT. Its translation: CATSREPRKNEKLFF.

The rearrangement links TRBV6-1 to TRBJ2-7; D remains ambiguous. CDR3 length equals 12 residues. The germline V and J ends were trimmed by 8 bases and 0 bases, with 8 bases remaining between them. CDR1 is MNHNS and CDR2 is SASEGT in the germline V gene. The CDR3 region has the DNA TGTGCCAGCCCCGGGTCCTCCTACGAGCAGTACTTC. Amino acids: CASPGSSYEQYF.

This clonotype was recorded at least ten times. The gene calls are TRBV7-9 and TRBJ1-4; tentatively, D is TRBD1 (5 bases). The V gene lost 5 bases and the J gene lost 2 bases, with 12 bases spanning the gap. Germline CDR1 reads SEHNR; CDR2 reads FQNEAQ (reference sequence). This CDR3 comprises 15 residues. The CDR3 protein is CASSLRGPTNEKLFF. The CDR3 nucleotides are TGTGCCAGCAGCCTGAGGGGACCGACTAATGAAAAACTGTTTTTT.

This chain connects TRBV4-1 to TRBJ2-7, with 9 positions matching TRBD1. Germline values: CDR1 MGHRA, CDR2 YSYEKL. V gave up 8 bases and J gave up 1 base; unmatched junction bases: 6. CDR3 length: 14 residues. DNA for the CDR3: TGCGCCAGCGAATCCGGGACAGGGTCCTACGAGCAGTACTTC. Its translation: CASESGTGSYEQYF.

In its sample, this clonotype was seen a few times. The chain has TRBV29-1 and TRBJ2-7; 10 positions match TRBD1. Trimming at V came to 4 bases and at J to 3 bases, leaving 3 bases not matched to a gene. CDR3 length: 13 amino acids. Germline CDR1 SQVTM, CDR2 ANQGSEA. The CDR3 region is CSVGQGAVYEQYF. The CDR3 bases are TGCAGCGTTGGACAGGGGGCCGTCTACGAGCAGTACTTC.

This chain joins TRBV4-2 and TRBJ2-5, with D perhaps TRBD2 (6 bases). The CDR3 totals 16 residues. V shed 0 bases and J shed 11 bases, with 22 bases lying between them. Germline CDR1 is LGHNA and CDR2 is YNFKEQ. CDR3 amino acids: CASSQDLVGGSYGQYF. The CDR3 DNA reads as TGTGCCAGCAGCCAAGATTTGGTGGGGGGTTCCTACGGGCAGTACTTC.

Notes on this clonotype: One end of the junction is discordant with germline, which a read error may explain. CDR3: CASSVGYRATNEELFF. The DNA for the CDR3 is TGTGCCAGCAGCGTAGGGTACAGGGCAACTAATGAAGAACTGTTTTTT. The chain recombines TRBV9 with TRBJ1-4, with D perhaps matching TRBD1 (6 bases). The germline V gene encodes CDR1 SGDLS and CDR2 YYNGEE. The CDR3 extends over 16 amino acids.

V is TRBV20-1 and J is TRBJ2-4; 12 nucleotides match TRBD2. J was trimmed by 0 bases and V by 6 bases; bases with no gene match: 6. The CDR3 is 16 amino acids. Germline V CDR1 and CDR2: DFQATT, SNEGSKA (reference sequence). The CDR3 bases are TGCAGTGCCCGGACTAGCGGGGCCCTAGCCAAAAACATTCAGTACTTC. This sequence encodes CSARTSGALAKNIQYF.

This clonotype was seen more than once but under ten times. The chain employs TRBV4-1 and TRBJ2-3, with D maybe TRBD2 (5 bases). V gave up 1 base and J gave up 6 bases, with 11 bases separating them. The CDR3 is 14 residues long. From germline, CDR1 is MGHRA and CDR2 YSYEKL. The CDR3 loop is CASSQGGSSDTQYF. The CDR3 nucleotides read TGCGCCAGCAGCCAAGGAGGGTCTAGCGATACGCAGTATTTT.

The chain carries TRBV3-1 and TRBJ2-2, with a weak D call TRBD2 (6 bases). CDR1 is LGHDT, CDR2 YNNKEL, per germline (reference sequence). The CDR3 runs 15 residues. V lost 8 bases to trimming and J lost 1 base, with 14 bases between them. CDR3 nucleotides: TGTGCCAGCTCTAGGTGGAGGGAGAACACCGGGGAGCTGTTTTTT. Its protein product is CASSRWRENTGELFF.

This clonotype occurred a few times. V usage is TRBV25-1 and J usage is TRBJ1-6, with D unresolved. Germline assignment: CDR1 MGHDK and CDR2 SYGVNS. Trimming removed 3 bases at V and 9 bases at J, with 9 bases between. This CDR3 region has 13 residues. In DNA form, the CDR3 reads TGTGCCAGCAGTGAGGTCCACACTTCACCCCTCCACTTT. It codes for CASSEVHTSPLHF.

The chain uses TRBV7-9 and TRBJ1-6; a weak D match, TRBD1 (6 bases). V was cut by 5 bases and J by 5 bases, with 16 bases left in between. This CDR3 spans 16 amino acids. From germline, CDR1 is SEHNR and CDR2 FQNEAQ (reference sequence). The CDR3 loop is CASSPTRGAHNSPLHF. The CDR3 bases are TGTGCCAGCAGCCCTACTCGGGGGGCGCATAATTCACCCCTCCACTTT.

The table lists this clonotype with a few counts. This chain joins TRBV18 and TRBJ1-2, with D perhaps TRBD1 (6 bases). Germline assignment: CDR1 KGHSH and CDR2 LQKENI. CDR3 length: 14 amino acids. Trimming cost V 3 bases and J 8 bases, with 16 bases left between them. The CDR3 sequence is CASSPEYGGEGYTF. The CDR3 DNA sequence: TGTGCCAGCTCACCGGAATATGGGGGCGAAGGCTACACCTTC.

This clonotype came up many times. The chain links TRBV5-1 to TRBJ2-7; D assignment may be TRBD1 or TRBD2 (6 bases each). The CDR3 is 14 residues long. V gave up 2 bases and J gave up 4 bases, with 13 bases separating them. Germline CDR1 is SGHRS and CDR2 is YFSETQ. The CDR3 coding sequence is TGCGCCAGCAGCTTAGAAGGGGGGCCATACGAGCAGTACTTC. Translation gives CASSLEGGPYEQYF.

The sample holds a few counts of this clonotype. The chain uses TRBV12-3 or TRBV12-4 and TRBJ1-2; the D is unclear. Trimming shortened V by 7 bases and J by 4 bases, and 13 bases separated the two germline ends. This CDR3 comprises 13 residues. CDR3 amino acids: CASTGVSGYGYTF. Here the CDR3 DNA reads TGTGCCAGCACCGGAGTCTCGGGCTATGGCTACACCTTC.

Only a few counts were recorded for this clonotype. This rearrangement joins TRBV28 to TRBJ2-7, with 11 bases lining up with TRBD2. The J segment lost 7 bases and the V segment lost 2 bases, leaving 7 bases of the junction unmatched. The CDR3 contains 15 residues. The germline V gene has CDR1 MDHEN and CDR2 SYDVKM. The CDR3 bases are TGTGCCAGCAGTTTAGCCCCTAGCGGGGGGAATGAGCAGTACTTC. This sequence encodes CASSLAPSGGNEQYF.

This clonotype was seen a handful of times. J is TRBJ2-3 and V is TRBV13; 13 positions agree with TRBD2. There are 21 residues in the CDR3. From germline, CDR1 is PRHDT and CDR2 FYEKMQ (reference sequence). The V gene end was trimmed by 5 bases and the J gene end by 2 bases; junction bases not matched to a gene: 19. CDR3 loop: CASSLERGLAGVGQDTDTQYF. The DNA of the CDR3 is TGTGCCAGCAGCCTAGAGCGAGGACTAGCGGGAGTTGGCCAGGACACAGATACGCAGTATTTT.

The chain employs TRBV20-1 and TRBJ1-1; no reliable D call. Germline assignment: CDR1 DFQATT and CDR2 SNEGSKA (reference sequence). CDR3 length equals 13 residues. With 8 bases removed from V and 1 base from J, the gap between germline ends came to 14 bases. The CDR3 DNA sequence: TGCAGTCCCCCGCGGCGGAGGAACACTGAAGCTTTCTTT. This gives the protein CSPPRRRNTEAFF.

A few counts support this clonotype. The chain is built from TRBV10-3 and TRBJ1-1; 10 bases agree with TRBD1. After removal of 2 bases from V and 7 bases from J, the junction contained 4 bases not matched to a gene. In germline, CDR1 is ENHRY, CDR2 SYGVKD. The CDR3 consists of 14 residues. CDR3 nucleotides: TGTGCCATCAGTGAGCCGGACAGGGGGGTTGAAGCTTTCTTT. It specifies CAISEPDRGVEAFF.

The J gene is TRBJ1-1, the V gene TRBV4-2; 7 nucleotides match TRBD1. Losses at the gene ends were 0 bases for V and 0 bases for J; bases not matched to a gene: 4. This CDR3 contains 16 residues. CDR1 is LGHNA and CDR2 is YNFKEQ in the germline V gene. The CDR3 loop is CASSQDTGALNTEAFF. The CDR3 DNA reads TGTGCCAGCAGCCAAGATACAGGGGCCTTGAACACTGAAGCTTTCTTT.